The 21 T cell receptor beta chains presented below share a single source sample, sequenced in a study of blood T cell repertoires in COVID-19. Clones were read by immunoSEQ multiplex PCR, and TCRdb kept only the in-frame ones, dropping some. The sample records 80,000 or so clones, about four fifths being singletons. Sequencing input: peripheral blood. Receptors were obtained from a man aged 80 or over with acute or convalescent COVID-19.

The chain recombines TRBV27 with TRBJ2-7; the match to TRBD1 covers 7 bases. J lost 4 bases, V lost 6 bases, and 9 bases had no gene match. This CDR3 comprises 14 residues. The V gene's germline CDR1 is MNHEY and CDR2 SMNVEV (reference sequence). CDR3 amino acids: CASRYRQGPYEQYF. The CDR3 region has the DNA TGTGCCAGCAGATACAGACAGGGACCATACGAGCAGTACTTC.

The chain joins TRBV27 to TRBJ2-3, with D possibly TRBD1 on 6 matching bases. Trimming took off 4 bases at V and 0 bases at J, with 11 bases between the two ends. The CDR3 runs to 15 residues. The germline V gene encodes CDR1 MNHEY and CDR2 SMNVEV (reference sequence). The CDR3 loop reads CASSSPGTSTDTQYF. For the CDR3, the DNA is TGTGCCAGCAGTTCCCCCGGGACAAGCACAGATACGCAGTATTTT.

This clone was seen a handful of times. This chain connects TRBV5-1 to TRBJ1-6; TRBD1 matches at 7 bases. With V trimmed by 4 bases and J by 11 bases, 6 bases remained unmatched. This CDR3 contains 13 residues. Germline V gives CDR1 SGHRS, CDR2 YFSETQ. CDR3 loop: CASSETGLAPLHF. The CDR3 DNA reads TGCGCCAGCAGCGAGACAGGGCTGGCACCCCTCCACTTT.

The chain joins TRBV6-6 to TRBJ2-3; D is unclear. Germline V CDR1 and CDR2: MNHNY, SVGAGI (reference sequence). V lost 6 bases and J lost 6, with 13 bases in between. This CDR3 comprises 13 residues. DNA for the CDR3: TGTGCCAGCAGCCGGAGTAGAAGGGATACGCAGTATTTT. Translation gives CASSRSRRDTQYF.

The rearrangement links TRBV9 to TRBJ2-1; tentatively, D is TRBD2 (5 bases). Germline values: CDR1 SGDLS, CDR2 YYNGEE. Deletions cut 5 bases from V and 0 bases from J, with 12 bases between. The CDR3 runs 15 residues. The CDR3 reads CASSLTGSSYNEQFF. For the CDR3, the DNA is TGTGCCAGCAGTTTAACTGGGAGCTCCTACAATGAGCAGTTCTTC.

The V call is TRBV7-9, the J call TRBJ1-2; the match to TRBD1 covers 10 bases. The V and J ends lost 5 bases and 8 bases, in that order; junction bases with no gene match: 14. The CDR3 is 16 residues long. Germline loops: CDR1 SEHNR, CDR2 FQNEAQ (reference sequence). CDR3 DNA: TGTGCCAGCAGCCCCGGGGACAGGGGTAGCGGAGGAGGCTACACCTTC. Translated, it gives CASSPGDRGSGGGYTF.

The rearrangement links TRBV3-1 (or the pseudogene TRBV3-2) to TRBJ1-2, with D hard to call. The CDR3 is 12 residues long. V gave up 1 base and J gave up 8 bases, with 8 bases separating them. The germline gives CDR1 LGHDT, CDR2 YNNKEL (reference sequence). As DNA, the CDR3 is TGTGCCAGCAGCCAAGGTGGCATGGGCTACACCTTC. This encodes CASSQGGMGYTF.

The chain joins TRBV25-1 to TRBJ1-4, with D perhaps TRBD1 (5 bases). There are 14 residues in the CDR3. Deletions cut 3 bases from V and 6 bases from J, with 11 bases between. The germline V gene encodes CDR1 MGHDK and CDR2 SYGVNS. In nucleotides, the CDR3 is TGTGCCAGCAGTGATTATAAAGGGGATGAAAAACTGTTTTTT. It codes for CASSDYKGDEKLFF.

The DNA of the CDR3 is TGTGCCAGCTCACCAAGGACGGGGGTCCCTCAAGAGACCCAGTACTTC. This codes for CASSPRTGVPQETQYF. The rearrangement links TRBV18 to TRBJ2-5; tentatively, D is TRBD2 (6 bases). V dropped 2 bases and J dropped 2 bases, with 15 bases sitting between them. Germline CDR1 KGHSH, CDR2 LQKENI. The CDR3 loop spans 16 amino acids.

This rearrangement joins TRBV18 to TRBJ1-5; 11 positions agree with TRBD1. With V trimmed by 5 bases and J by 6 bases, 9 bases remained unmatched. Germline CDR1 reads KGHSH; CDR2 reads LQKENI. This CDR3 has 16 residues. This CDR3 reads CASSGGTGGRGQPQHF. The CDR3 DNA reads as TGTGCCAGCTCAGGCGGGACAGGGGGTCGCGGTCAGCCCCAGCATTTT.

The J gene is TRBJ2-3, the V gene TRBV29-1; 12 bases map to TRBD1. Per germline, CDR1 SQVTM and CDR2 ANQGSEA. V dropped 6 bases and J dropped 2; count of bases not matched to a gene: 9. The CDR3 runs 16 residues. The DNA of the CDR3 is TGCAGCGTGAGTGGGGACAGGGGGCCCTACACAGATACGCAGTATTTT. Protein product: CSVSGDRGPYTDTQYF.

The genes are TRBV3-1 (or the pseudogene TRBV3-2) and TRBJ1-1, with D possibly TRBD1 on 6 matching bases. Germline V lookup: CDR1 LGHDT, CDR2 YNNKEL (reference sequence). Between the trimmed V and J ends, which lost 5 bases and 4 bases, there was a span of 11 bases. The CDR3 consists of 13 residues. The CDR3 region is CASSGTRGTEAFF. The CDR3, as DNA: TGTGCCAGCAGCGGCACCAGGGGCACTGAAGCTTTCTTT.

This clone came up a few times. The chain carries TRBV15 and TRBJ2-7; TRBD2 aligns across 7 bases. CDR1 and CDR2 from the germline V gene are LNHNV and YYDKDF (reference sequence). This CDR3 comprises 15 residues. V dropped 1 base and J dropped 1; count of bases not matched to a gene: 4. The CDR3 coding sequence is TGTGCCACCAGCAGAGGCGGGAGCCGGTCCTACGAGCAGTACTTC. This codes for CATSRGGSRSYEQYF.

The V call is TRBV7-2, the J call TRBJ1-1; D not resolved. V lost 3 bases, J lost 0 bases, and 8 bases lay in between. CDR1 is SGHTA, CDR2 FQGNSA, per germline. CDR3 length: 14 amino acids. CDR3 nucleotides: TGTGCCAGCAGCTTGAACAGAGTGAACACTGAAGCTTTCTTT. It specifies CASSLNRVNTEAFF.

This chain uses TRBV9 with TRBJ2-2; no clear D. V lost 0 bases, J lost 5 bases, and 14 bases lay in between. Germline-derived CDR1 and CDR2 are SGDLS and YYNGEE. This CDR3 has 16 residues. The CDR3 coding sequence is TGTGCCAGCAGCGTAGGGCCGGTGGGCTGGACCGGGGAGCTGTTTTTT. It specifies CASSVGPVGWTGELFF.

The V call is TRBV5-1, the J call TRBJ1-2; TRBD1 aligns across 8 bases. CDR3 length: 16 amino acids. Germline V CDR1 and CDR2: SGHRS, YFSETQ. Trimming removed 3 bases from V and 7 bases from J; junction bases left unmatched: 14. CDR3 coding DNA: TGCGCCAGCAGCTCGACAGGGGCCGCGGGCCCCCTTGGCTACACCTTC. This translates into CASSSTGAAGPLGYTF.

The V call is TRBV14, the J call TRBJ1-6; tentatively, D is TRBD1 (5 bases). Germline-derived CDR1 and CDR2 are SGHDN and FVKESK. CDR3 length: 17 amino acids. Trimming left V 3 bases short and J 8 bases short, with 20 bases between. The CDR3 DNA sequence: TGTGCCAGCAGCCAGGGACGGGGGGGAACGGGACATTCACCCCTCCACTTT. This gives the protein CASSQGRGGTGHSPLHF.

This clone came up once. The genes are TRBV5-1 and TRBJ2-5, with 7 bases matching TRBD2. This CDR3 is 15 amino acids long. The germline V gene has CDR1 SGHRS and CDR2 YFSETQ. The V segment lost 4 bases and the J segment 2 bases; nucleotides outside the gene matches: 8. In DNA, the CDR3 is TGCGCCAGCAGCCCTAGGGCTAGCGGACAAGAGACCCAGTACTTC. Amino acids: CASSPRASGQETQYF.

In this sample, this clone turned up a few times. The V call is TRBV2, the J call TRBJ2-1, with D unclear. V gave up 6 bases and J gave up 10 bases, with 16 bases separating them. The germline gives CDR1 SNHLY, CDR2 FYNNEI. CDR3 length: 13 residues. The CDR3 DNA follows: TGTGCCAGCAGCACAAATCAGGCTACCGAGCAGTTCTTC. Translated: CASSTNQATEQFF.

This clone was counted a single time. This sequence joins TRBV5-4 and TRBJ2-1; D might be TRBD1 (6 bases). Germline assignment: CDR1 SGHNT and CDR2 YYREEE (reference sequence). Trimming removed 0 bases from V and 7 bases from J, with 8 bases in between. The CDR3 runs 13 residues. This CDR3 is CASSLGTGNEQFF. In nucleotides, the CDR3 is TGTGCCAGCAGCTTGGGAACAGGGAATGAGCAGTTCTTC. Full variable domain (remainder filled in from reference TRBV5-4 and TRBJ2-1): ETGVTQSPTHLIKTRGQQVTLRCSSQSGHNTVSWYQQALGQGPQFIFQYYREEENGRGNFPPRFSGLQFPNYSSELNVNALELDDSALYLCASSLGTGNEQFFGPGTRLTVL.

The genes are TRBV4-3 and TRBJ2-3; TRBD2 matches at 15 bases. The CDR3 contains 14 residues. Germline V gene sequence: CDR1 LGHNA, CDR2 YSLEER. V lost 4 bases and J lost 13; bases outside the gene matches: 6. The CDR3 here is CASSPAGLAGGEYF. The CDR3, as DNA: TGCGCCAGCAGCCCTGCGGGACTAGCGGGAGGAGAGTATTTT.